Listed below are T cell receptor beta chains from one sample, sequenced in a study of blood T cell repertoires in COVID-19. Here immunoSEQ multiplex PCR was the method, and the copy in TCRdb shows in-frame clones only, minus some. The data contain about 150,000 clones, approximately 85% of them seen just once; the ten biggest clones take up 7.5% to 8.5%. Sequencing was done on a sample of peripheral blood. These receptors were taken from a woman aged 55-69 years with COVID-19, enrolled during active disease. Each CDR3 is given with its conserved first and last residue. Fields, in order: V gene, CDR3 length, clone size, J gene, D gene, CDR3 DNA, CDR3 protein. A D gene is named only where the DNA matches it firmly. The size entry is marked missing in some rows and otherwise reads once, few, many or a size class.

v_gene: TRBV18; len: 13; abundance: NA; j_gene: TRBJ1-6; d_gene: NA; CDR3nt: TGTGCCAGCTCACCATCGGGGGGCTCACCCCTCCACTTT; CDR3aa: CASSPSGGSPLHF
v_gene: TRBV9; len: 15; abundance: once; j_gene: TRBJ1-2; d_gene: TRBD1; CDR3nt: TGTGCCAGCAGCGTAAGGGGACAGTGGCATGACGGCTACACCTTC; CDR3aa: CASSVRGQWHDGYTF
v_gene: TRBV6-5; len: 14; abundance: NA; j_gene: TRBJ2-2; d_gene: TRBD1; CDR3nt: TGTGCCAGCGCCCGGGACAGGAACACCGGGGAGCTGTTTTTT; CDR3aa: CASARDRNTGELFF
v_gene: TRBV18; len: 14; abundance: few; j_gene: TRBJ1-2; d_gene: NA; CDR3nt: TGTGCCAGCTCACCACCGGAGGGATTCTATGGCTACACCTTC; CDR3aa: CASSPPEGFYGYTF
v_gene: TRBV2; len: 15; abundance: NA; j_gene: TRBJ2-3; d_gene: TRBD2; CDR3nt: TGTGCCAGCAGTGTTAGCGGGAGTCCCGGAGATACGCAGTATTTT; CDR3aa: CASSVSGSPGDTQYF
v_gene: TRBV12-5; len: 17; abundance: NA; j_gene: TRBJ2-1; d_gene: TRBD2; CDR3nt: TGTGCTAGTGGTTATACCTATCTAGCGGGAGACTACAATGAGCAGTTCTTC; CDR3aa: CASGYTYLAGDYNEQFF
v_gene: TRBV7-8; len: 14; abundance: NA; j_gene: TRBJ2-3; d_gene: NA; CDR3nt: TGTGCCAGCAGCTTAGAATCTGGCACAGATACGCAGTATTTT; CDR3aa: CASSLESGTDTQYF
v_gene: TRBV6-4; len: 11; abundance: NA; j_gene: TRBJ2-1; d_gene: NA; CDR3nt: TGTGCCAGCAGTGATTCAGGGGAACAGTTCTTC; CDR3aa: CASSDSGEQFF
v_gene: TRBV3-1/TRBV3-2; len: 16; abundance: NA; j_gene: TRBJ1-2; d_gene: NA; CDR3nt: TGTGCCAGCAGCCAAGATCCTGCCTCGGCTAACTATGGCTACACCTTC; CDR3aa: CASSQDPASANYGYTF
v_gene: TRBV3-1/TRBV3-2; len: 14; abundance: NA; j_gene: TRBJ2-1; d_gene: NA; CDR3nt: TGTGCCAGCAGCCAAGATCTTGTCAGCAATGAGCAGTTCTTC; CDR3aa: CASSQDLVSNEQFF
v_gene: TRBV3-1/TRBV3-2; len: 16; abundance: NA; j_gene: TRBJ2-4; d_gene: TRBD1; CDR3nt: TGTGCCAGCAGCCTCCGGACAGGGGACATGGGGAACATTCAGTACTTC; CDR3aa: CASSLRTGDMGNIQYF
v_gene: TRBV18; len: 13; abundance: once; j_gene: TRBJ2-7; d_gene: NA; CDR3nt: TGTGCCAGCTCACCAGGCAGCTCCTACGAGCAGTACTTC; CDR3aa: CASSPGSSYEQYF
v_gene: TRBV24-1; len: 17; abundance: NA; j_gene: TRBJ1-2; d_gene: TRBD1; CDR3nt: TGTGCCACCAGTGACCCTGGACAGGGGGCTACAGGATATGGCTACACCTTC; CDR3aa: CATSDPGQGATGYGYTF
v_gene: TRBV2; len: 15; abundance: NA; j_gene: TRBJ1-5; d_gene: NA; CDR3nt: TGTGCCAGCAAGGGAGCAGGCCGAAGCAATCAGCCCCAGCATTTT; CDR3aa: CASKGAGRSNQPQHF
v_gene: TRBV11-3; len: 16; abundance: NA; j_gene: TRBJ2-1; d_gene: TRBD1; CDR3nt: TGTGCCAGCAGCCGAAACAGGGGCCTGTCCTACAATGAGCAGTTCTTC; CDR3aa: CASSRNRGLSYNEQFF
v_gene: TRBV19; len: 16; abundance: NA; j_gene: TRBJ1-5; d_gene: TRBD1; CDR3nt: TGTGCCAGCCGAAAGCCGGGACAGGGGGATAATCAGCCCCAGCATTTT; CDR3aa: CASRKPGQGDNQPQHF
v_gene: TRBV29-1; len: 13; abundance: NA; j_gene: TRBJ1-2; d_gene: TRBD1; CDR3nt: TGCAGCGTTACACCGGGACAGTACTATGGCTACACCTTC; CDR3aa: CSVTPGQYYGYTF
v_gene: TRBV7-9; len: 15; abundance: NA; j_gene: TRBJ2-1; d_gene: TRBD2; CDR3nt: TGTGCCAGCAGCTTAGGACTAGCGGCGAACAATGAGCAGTTCTTC; CDR3aa: CASSLGLAANNEQFF
v_gene: TRBV19; len: 14; abundance: once; j_gene: TRBJ2-1; d_gene: TRBD2; CDR3nt: TGTGCCAGTAGGGGACTAGCGGATTACAATGAGCAGTTCTTC; CDR3aa: CASRGLADYNEQFF
v_gene: TRBV11-2; len: 18; abundance: NA; j_gene: TRBJ2-2; d_gene: TRBD2; CDR3nt: TGTGCCAGCAGCTCCCGTTTAGCGGGAGGATATTTAAGCGGGGAGCTGTTTTTT; CDR3aa: CASSSRLAGGYLSGELFF
v_gene: TRBV30; len: 16; abundance: NA; j_gene: TRBJ2-5; d_gene: TRBD1; CDR3nt: TGTGCCTGGAGTGTACTGGGGACAGCCGTCCGGGAGACCCAGTACTTC; CDR3aa: CAWSVLGTAVRETQYF
v_gene: TRBV7-8; len: 15; abundance: NA; j_gene: TRBJ2-7; d_gene: NA; CDR3nt: TGTGCCAGCAGCTTACCCAGCGGCAGCTCCTACGAGCAGTACTTC; CDR3aa: CASSLPSGSSYEQYF
v_gene: TRBV9; len: 14; abundance: NA; j_gene: TRBJ2-2; d_gene: NA; CDR3nt: TGTGCCAGCAGCGTAATATCGGGCACCGGGGAGCTGTTTTTT; CDR3aa: CASSVISGTGELFF
v_gene: TRBV7-2; len: 16; abundance: NA; j_gene: TRBJ2-1; d_gene: TRBD2; CDR3nt: TGTGCCAGCAGATCGACTAGCGGGGGGGTATACAATGAGCAGTTCTTC; CDR3aa: CASRSTSGGVYNEQFF
v_gene: TRBV10-3; len: 18; abundance: NA; j_gene: TRBJ1-1; d_gene: TRBD1; CDR3nt: TGTGCCATCAGTGCAATAAGTCCGGGACAGGGGGTATTTAATGAAGCTTTCTTT; CDR3aa: CAISAISPGQGVFNEAFF
v_gene: TRBV6-5; len: 14; abundance: NA; j_gene: TRBJ1-1; d_gene: NA; CDR3nt: TGTGCCAGCAGCCACGACAGACGGAACACTGAAGCTTTCTTT; CDR3aa: CASSHDRRNTEAFF
v_gene: TRBV14; len: 16; abundance: once; j_gene: TRBJ1-3; d_gene: TRBD1; CDR3nt: TGTGCCAGCAGCCGATACAGGGGGAACTCTGGAAACACCATATATTTT; CDR3aa: CASSRYRGNSGNTIYF
v_gene: TRBV5-1; len: 18; abundance: NA; j_gene: TRBJ1-4; d_gene: NA; CDR3nt: TGCGCCAGCAGCCAGGGGCCCGGGATCGTGGGCAGCAATGAAAAACTGTTTTTT; CDR3aa: CASSQGPGIVGSNEKLFF
v_gene: TRBV4-1; len: 15; abundance: few; j_gene: TRBJ1-2; d_gene: NA; CDR3nt: TGCGCCAGCAGCCAAGAGGGGGGGACGGTATATGGCTACACCTTC; CDR3aa: CASSQEGGTVYGYTF
v_gene: TRBV28; len: 14; abundance: NA; j_gene: TRBJ1-4; d_gene: NA; CDR3nt: TGTGCCAGCAGTTTGGGAGGGAGTAGGGAAAAACTGTTTTTT; CDR3aa: CASSLGGSREKLFF
v_gene: TRBV27; len: 13; abundance: NA; j_gene: TRBJ1-1; d_gene: NA; CDR3nt: TGTGCCAGCAGTTTCGTGGGGGGCACTGAAGCTTTCTTT; CDR3aa: CASSFVGGTEAFF
v_gene: TRBV5-1; len: 15; abundance: NA; j_gene: TRBJ1-1; d_gene: NA; CDR3nt: TGCGCCAGCGCTACACTGGGAGGGGCTGCTACTGAAGCTTTCTTT; CDR3aa: CASATLGGAATEAFF
v_gene: TRBV7-9; len: 17; abundance: NA; j_gene: TRBJ1-2; d_gene: TRBD1; CDR3nt: TGTGCCAGCAGCCGATGGACAGGGTTTGGCGATGGCTATGGCTACACCTTC; CDR3aa: CASSRWTGFGDGYGYTF
v_gene: TRBV5-1; len: 13; abundance: NA; j_gene: TRBJ1-2; d_gene: NA; CDR3nt: TGCGCCAGCAGTCTAACAGGACCTTATGGCTACACCTTC; CDR3aa: CASSLTGPYGYTF
v_gene: TRBV27; len: 19; abundance: NA; j_gene: TRBJ2-6; d_gene: NA; CDR3nt: TGTGCCAGTCTTTCGCTTGGAATAGCGGAGGGCTCTGGGGCCAACGTCCTGACTTTC; CDR3aa: CASLSLGIAEGSGANVLTF
v_gene: TRBV7-2; len: 12; abundance: NA; j_gene: TRBJ1-2; d_gene: TRBD1; CDR3nt: TGTGCCAGCAGCCCATCAGGGGGGTACTACACCTTC; CDR3aa: CASSPSGGYYTF
v_gene: TRBV6-1; len: 14; abundance: NA; j_gene: TRBJ1-1; d_gene: NA; CDR3nt: TGTGCCAGCAGTGAACTCAGGGGAGGGACTGAAGCTTTCTTT; CDR3aa: CASSELRGGTEAFF
v_gene: TRBV27; len: 15; abundance: once; j_gene: TRBJ1-2; d_gene: NA; CDR3nt: TGTGCCAGCAGTCCGATCGGTGGAGGCGACTATGGCTACACCTTC; CDR3aa: CASSPIGGGDYGYTF
v_gene: TRBV7-6; len: 16; abundance: few; j_gene: TRBJ2-3; d_gene: TRBD2; CDR3nt: TGTGCCAGCAGCTTAGGACTAGCGGGGGGGCCAGATACGCAGTATTTT; CDR3aa: CASSLGLAGGPDTQYF
v_gene: TRBV19; len: 15; abundance: NA; j_gene: TRBJ2-5; d_gene: TRBD2; CDR3nt: TGTGCCAGTAGCATTGGGGGAGGGGCGCAAGAGACCCAGTACTTC; CDR3aa: CASSIGGGAQETQYF
v_gene: TRBV12-3/TRBV12-4; len: 13; abundance: NA; j_gene: TRBJ1-1; d_gene: NA; CDR3nt: TGTGCCAGCAGTTTCCAGATGAACACTGAAGCTTTCTTT; CDR3aa: CASSFQMNTEAFF
v_gene: TRBV3-1/TRBV3-2; len: 16; abundance: NA; j_gene: TRBJ1-2; d_gene: TRBD1; CDR3nt: TGTGCCAGCAGCCTAAATGGGGTCAGGGGGCAGGATGGCTACACCTTC; CDR3aa: CASSLNGVRGQDGYTF
v_gene: TRBV6-2/TRBV6-3; len: 14; abundance: NA; j_gene: TRBJ2-7; d_gene: TRBD1; CDR3nt: TGTGCCAGCAGTGGACAGGGGAAACCCTACGAGCAGTACTTC; CDR3aa: CASSGQGKPYEQYF
v_gene: TRBV9; len: 15; abundance: NA; j_gene: TRBJ1-4; d_gene: TRBD1; CDR3nt: TGTGCCAGCAGCGTAGAACAGGGGATAGGCGAAAAACTGTTTTTT; CDR3aa: CASSVEQGIGEKLFF
v_gene: TRBV5-1; len: 15; abundance: once; j_gene: TRBJ1-4; d_gene: NA; CDR3nt: TGCGCCAGCAGCCTAGGCGGGGAATGGGAGGAAAAACTGTTTTTT; CDR3aa: CASSLGGEWEEKLFF
v_gene: TRBV21-1; len: 17; abundance: NA; j_gene: TRBJ1-3; d_gene: NA; CDR3nt: TGTGCCAGCAGCAAGGTCTGGGACAGGGTTTGGGAAAACACCATATATTTT; CDR3aa: CASSKVWDRVWENTIYF
v_gene: TRBV7-7; len: 14; abundance: NA; j_gene: TRBJ2-1; d_gene: TRBD2; CDR3nt: TGTGCTAGCAGCGCCGGGACTAGCTCGATTGAGCAGTTCTTC; CDR3aa: CASSAGTSSIEQFF
v_gene: TRBV6-5; len: 13; abundance: NA; j_gene: TRBJ1-5; d_gene: NA; CDR3nt: TGTGCCAGCAGTCAACAAGGCAATCAGCCCCAGCATTTT; CDR3aa: CASSQQGNQPQHF
v_gene: TRBV10-2; len: 15; abundance: NA; j_gene: TRBJ2-7; d_gene: NA; CDR3nt: TGCGCCAGCCAGGACGCTATACTAGGGTCCTACGAGCAGTACTTC; CDR3aa: CASQDAILGSYEQYF